This T cell receptor (beta chain) was sequenced during a study of T cells after posttransplantation cyclophosphamide. This CDR3 is built from 12 residues. Germline CDR1 is SGHTA and CDR2 is FQGNSA. The assay was immunoSEQ multiplex PCR, and TCRdb's table has in-frame clones only and misses some. Observed in the sample are under 45,000 clones, none of them singletons. About this clone itself: Its antigen is undetermined. Germline and junction disagree at one end, which may indicate a read error.

Study observations and caveats: Recipient CMV seropositivity and CMV reactivation strongly tracked TRB clonality. Skin or GI-infiltrating T cells shared few TRB sequences with blood. Later post-transplant blood repertoires were often dominated by donor CD8+ memory clones.

The source is a man between 25 and 39 years old in good health and a related stem cell transplant donor. V is TRBV7-2 and J is TRBJ1-1; D might be TRBD1 (6 bases). Sequenced input: PBMCs. DNA for the CDR3: TGTGCCAGCAGCTCACAGGGCTCCAGGTTTTTATTT. Its translation is CASSSQGSRFLF.